The present entry profiles one T cell receptor beta chain with its context. This receptor's antigen is unknown. The sample holds no much larger clone one base away, and base qualities are not on file. The treatment or condition tag for this specimen amounts to: around 19 received Ad26.COV2.S at low or high dose, single or two shots; about 5 received placebo; per-sample allocation not given. For vaccine and placebo recipients, the sequenced repertoires came from samples collected on day 63 after the first injection. Cohort 1b enrolled 20 to 30 adults aged 18-55 years at a single site in Boston, USA, between 29 July and 7 August 2020. Ad26.COV2.S was a replication-incompetent adenovirus type 26 vector that expressed a prefusion-stabilized SARS-CoV-2 spike protein derived from the original Wuhan strain. The CDR3 contains 15 residues, cysteine and phenylalanine counted. Of the read, only the CDR3 DNA is kept; its 45 bases are in frame from base 1. According to the germline V gene (reference sequence), CDR1 reads LGHDT and CDR2 reads YNNKEL. At the junction V is shortened by 2 bases and J by 12 bases; bases outside the gene matches: 9.

The sample belongs to a study of Ad26.COV2.S vaccination and SARS-CoV-2 variants (dated by TCRdb to about 2021). About the full investigation: Vaccine-arm donors were drawn from COV1001, a multicentre, randomized, double-blind, placebo-controlled phase I-IIa trial of Ad26.COV2.S in healthy adults. Ad26.COV2.S was administered intramuscularly at a dose of 5x10^10 or 1x10^11 viral particles, either as one shot or as two shots given 56 days apart. The TCR-sequenced set comprised about 30 samples: some 19 Ad26.COV2.S vaccine recipients, 5 placebo recipients and 8 SARS-CoV-2 convalescent individuals. Investigators did not know the trial group allocation while performing experiments and assessing outcomes. Sequencing of the TCRbeta repertoire served to evaluate the specificity and breadth of SARS-CoV-2-reactive T cell receptors following Ad26.COV2.S vaccination. Trial participants were randomized into five groups of five, in which low-dose or high-dose Ad26.COV2.S was given once or twice, or placebo was given on both occasions.

Study-wide findings and limitations: Vaccine and placebo recipients had comparable non-spike TCR breadth, which fits with the vaccine containing only spike. After vaccination, spike-specific CD8+ and CD4+ T cell responses were reported to show substantial breadth. The study lacked the statistical power to compare responses across vaccine doses or regimens. The authors noted that total T cell responses may have been underestimated by the TCR breadth and depth analyses. Ad26.COV2.S recipients had higher spike-specific TCR breadth than placebo recipients (P = 0.0014).

TCRbeta CDR3 regions were sequenced with the immunoSEQ Assay. After extraction, genomic DNA underwent amplification by bias-controlled multiplex PCR, followed by high-throughput sequencing. The authors processed their data as follows. To quantify the absolute abundance of every unique TCRbeta CDR3 region, sequences were collapsed and filtered. Usable DNA was measured by amplifying reference genes present in all nucleated cells, and TCRbeta template counts were normalized to that usable DNA to estimate T cell fraction. Repertoire TCRs were annotated as SARS-CoV-2-specific by exact matching of V gene, CDR3 amino acid sequence and J gene to a known reactive TCR set. The reference SARS-CoV-2 TCR set came from MIRA and was filtered for enrichment in COVID-19-positive ImmuneCODE repertoires, removing public or cross-reactive TCRs. Drawing on the MIRA antigens, annotated TCRs were analysed further at the level of specific ORF or position within ORF. Depth was the summed frequency of annotated unique rearrangements, while breadth was defined as annotated unique rearrangements over total unique productive rearrangements. Two-sided Wilcoxon rank-sum tests were applied when comparing TCR breadth between groups. TCRdb took this table from immuneACCESS and kept in-frame rearrangements with V and J called. Such tables lack part of the clones; where checked against another copy, unresolved V genes explain under half of the gap, and the rest is unexplained. V, J and clone size derive from that table, while D and trimming were established from the DNA sequence. The sample records about 350,000 clones, 70% to 90% of which are singletons. The biggest ten clones account for roughly 10% of the sample.

Recombination connected TRBV3-1 (or the pseudogene TRBV3-2) to TRBJ2-1; TRBD2 matches 11 bases in the middle. The sequences come from peripheral blood, collected in a trial of Ad26.COV2.S vaccine versus placebo. This sequence originates from a person between 18 and 59 years old who received the Ad26.COV2.S COVID-19 vaccine or a placebo. This receptor has the CDR3 CASSQYTSGGLAQFF. The sequenced DNA: TGTGCCAGCAGCCAATATACTAGCGGGGGCCTTGCGCAGTTCTTC.